The rows below give T cell receptor beta chains drawn from one sample of a study of T cells in localized non-small cell lung cancer. This table comes from immunoSEQ multiplex PCR, and its TCRdb copy is limited to in-frame clones, with some not included. Of some 37,000 clones listed, around 84% are singletons. This specimen was peripheral blood, taken before any cancer treatment. These receptors were taken from a man aged 18 to 49 with stage I lung adenocarcinoma. Both conserved end residues are part of each CDR3. The D gene is left open where the match is weak. For some rows the clone size is stated as once, few or many, or as a class when expanded; others skip it.

clone_size: .
d_call: TRBD1
j_call: TRBJ2-3
v_call: TRBV4-3
cdr3_nt: TGCGCCAGCAGCCAAGATGATGGGGTGCTAGGACAGGGGAGCACAGATACGCAGTATTTT
cdr3_aa: CASSQDDGVLGQGSTDTQYF

clone_size: .
d_call: .
j_call: TRBJ1-5
v_call: TRBV5-8
cdr3_nt: TGTGCCAGCAGCTTGAACGGCTGGAGCAATCAGCCCCAGCATTTT
cdr3_aa: CASSLNGWSNQPQHF

clone_size: .
d_call: TRBD1
j_call: TRBJ1-4
v_call: TRBV5-4
cdr3_nt: TGTGCCAGCAGGGGAGACAGGGTTGAAAAACTGTTTTTT
cdr3_aa: CASRGDRVEKLFF

clone_size: .
d_call: .
j_call: TRBJ1-1
v_call: TRBV19
cdr3_nt: TGTGCCAGTAGTACTGAGGGGTACATGAACACTGAAGCTTTCTTT
cdr3_aa: CASSTEGYMNTEAFF

clone_size: .
d_call: TRBD1
j_call: TRBJ2-7
v_call: TRBV5-4
cdr3_nt: TGTGCCAGCAGCTCTCAGGACAGGGCGTCCTACGAGCAGTACTTC
cdr3_aa: CASSSQDRASYEQYF

clone_size: few
d_call: TRBD1
j_call: TRBJ2-3
v_call: TRBV5-4
cdr3_nt: TGTGCCAGCAGCCCACGGGACAGGGGGTTCACAGATACGCAGTATTTT
cdr3_aa: CASSPRDRGFTDTQYF

clone_size: .
d_call: .
j_call: TRBJ2-6
v_call: TRBV2
cdr3_nt: TGTGCCAGCAGTGAAGTGGGCTCTGGGGCCAACGTCCTGACTTTC
cdr3_aa: CASSEVGSGANVLTF

clone_size: .
d_call: .
j_call: TRBJ1-6
v_call: TRBV5-6
cdr3_nt: TGTGCCAGCAGCCCCGGGGAGGGGAGGCCGTCTTCACCCCTCCACTTT
cdr3_aa: CASSPGEGRPSSPLHF

clone_size: .
d_call: .
j_call: TRBJ1-5
v_call: TRBV7-9
cdr3_nt: TGTGCCAGCAGCCCGGGCGGGGGAGCAGGCAATCAGCCCCAGCATTTT
cdr3_aa: CASSPGGGAGNQPQHF

clone_size: few
d_call: .
j_call: TRBJ1-1
v_call: TRBV4-2
cdr3_nt: TGTGCCAGCAGCCCGACGCGGGTGAACACTGAAGCTTTCTTT
cdr3_aa: CASSPTRVNTEAFF

clone_size: .
d_call: .
j_call: TRBJ1-1
v_call: TRBV18
cdr3_nt: TGTGCCAGCTCACCGGGGGTGACTGAAGCTTTCTTT
cdr3_aa: CASSPGVTEAFF

clone_size: .
d_call: .
j_call: TRBJ2-7
v_call: TRBV29-1
cdr3_nt: TGCAGCGTTGAAGGACTTGGTAACGGGCAGTACTTC
cdr3_aa: CSVEGLGNGQYF

clone_size: .
d_call: .
j_call: TRBJ1-1
v_call: TRBV30
cdr3_nt: TGTGCCTGGAGTCCCCAGGTGAACACTGAAGCTTTCTTT
cdr3_aa: CAWSPQVNTEAFF

clone_size: .
d_call: .
j_call: TRBJ1-2
v_call: TRBV5-6
cdr3_nt: TGTGCTAGTAGCCTGGGGCAGGGAACTAACTATGGCTACACCTTC
cdr3_aa: CASSLGQGTNYGYTF

clone_size: .
d_call: .
j_call: TRBJ1-5
v_call: TRBV5-1
cdr3_nt: TGCGCCAGCAGCTTAAACGGGAATCAGCCCCAGCATTTT
cdr3_aa: CASSLNGNQPQHF

clone_size: .
d_call: .
j_call: TRBJ1-1
v_call: TRBV30
cdr3_nt: TGTGCCTGGAGTGTACAGCCGTCGGCGAACACTGAAGCTTTCTTT
cdr3_aa: CAWSVQPSANTEAFF

clone_size: few
d_call: .
j_call: TRBJ2-5
v_call: TRBV7-2
cdr3_nt: TGTGCCAGCAGCTTCCGCGGGACCAACCCCCAAGAGACCCAGTACTTC
cdr3_aa: CASSFRGTNPQETQYF

clone_size: .
d_call: .
j_call: TRBJ1-1
v_call: TRBV19
cdr3_nt: TGTGCCAGTATCCATAAAAGGGGCGGGAACACTGAAGCTTTCTTT
cdr3_aa: CASIHKRGGNTEAFF

clone_size: .
d_call: .
j_call: TRBJ1-1
v_call: TRBV7-9
cdr3_nt: TGTGCCAGCAGCCGGGACGTGGGACGCACTGAAGCTTTCTTT
cdr3_aa: CASSRDVGRTEAFF

clone_size: .
d_call: .
j_call: TRBJ2-1
v_call: TRBV6-5
cdr3_nt: TGTGCCAGCAGTTACTACGGGGGGCCCTACAATGAGCAGTTCTTC
cdr3_aa: CASSYYGGPYNEQFF

clone_size: few
d_call: .
j_call: TRBJ1-1
v_call: TRBV2
cdr3_nt: TGTGCCAGCACCCAAGGAGGGGTAGGCACTGAAGCTTTCTTT
cdr3_aa: CASTQGGVGTEAFF

clone_size: .
d_call: TRBD1
j_call: TRBJ1-5
v_call: TRBV28
cdr3_nt: TGTGCCAGCAGCCTAGAGGGACAGGTCTGGAGCAATCAGCCCCAGCATTTT
cdr3_aa: CASSLEGQVWSNQPQHF

clone_size: .
d_call: .
j_call: TRBJ1-2
v_call: TRBV6-6
cdr3_nt: TGTGCCAGCAGTTACTCTCGGAACTATGGCTACACCTTC
cdr3_aa: CASSYSRNYGYTF

clone_size: .
d_call: .
j_call: TRBJ1-1
v_call: TRBV30
cdr3_nt: TGTGCCTGGAGTGGGTATTCCCAGGGTGGAGCTTTCTTT
cdr3_aa: CAWSGYSQGGAFF

clone_size: .
d_call: TRBD1
j_call: TRBJ1-2
v_call: TRBV27
cdr3_nt: TGTGCCAGCAGCACCGGGACAGGGGCTACCTCCTATGGCTACACCTTC
cdr3_aa: CASSTGTGATSYGYTF

clone_size: .
d_call: TRBD2
j_call: TRBJ2-1
v_call: TRBV30
cdr3_nt: TGTGCCTGGAGTTTATTACTAGCGGGGGGTCCCCGCTCCTACAATGAGCAGTTCTTC
cdr3_aa: CAWSLLLAGGPRSYNEQFF